The 14 T cell receptor beta chains below were found in one sample sequenced in a study of T cell changes during pregnancy in multiple sclerosis. The repertoire was sequenced with immunoSEQ multiplex PCR; TCRdb's copy has only in-frame clones and lacks some. The table includes 60,000 to 65,000 clones, roughly 88% detected once. The sequences come from peripheral blood, collected in the second trimester of pregnancy. The source of these receptors is a female donor in good health, enrolled as a control in a pregnancy study.

The CDR3 loop is CASGFRGRGFPTGELFF. The CDR3 DNA reads as TGTGCCAGTGGGTTTCGGGGCAGGGGGTTTCCCACCGGGGAGCTGTTTTTT. V and J are TRBV19 and TRBJ2-2, with 7 bases aligning to TRBD1. This CDR3 region has 17 residues. V gave up 8 bases and J gave up 4 bases; unmatched junction bases: 16. Germline loops: CDR1 LNHDA, CDR2 SQIVND (reference sequence).

This chain joins TRBV7-2 and TRBJ1-1; D remains unclear. The CDR3 covers 14 residues. Germline CDR1 SGHTA, CDR2 FQGNSA. V lost 1 base, J lost 8 bases, and 14 bases lay in between. The CDR3 loop reads CASSLVVSHLEAFF. The DNA of the CDR3 is TGTGCCAGCAGCTTAGTGGTTTCCCACTTAGAAGCTTTCTTT.

The chain is built from TRBV18 and TRBJ2-1; 7 nucleotides align to TRBD1. This CDR3 has 16 residues. Germline values: CDR1 KGHSH, CDR2 LQKENI. J lost 6 bases, V lost 0 bases, and 8 bases had no gene match. CDR3 residues: CASSPPSTGERNEQFF. The CDR3 nucleotides are TGTGCCAGCTCACCACCATCTACAGGGGAGCGCAATGAGCAGTTCTTC.

The V call is TRBV7-6, the J call TRBJ1-1, with D maybe TRBD1 (5 bases). V was trimmed by 2 bases and J by 7 bases, leaving 17 bases between them. The CDR3 totals 15 residues. The germline V gene has CDR1 SGHVS and CDR2 FNYEAQ. Here the CDR3 DNA reads TGTGCCAGCAGCTTACGTAGTGGGCAGGGCGGTGAAGCTTTCTTT. Protein sequence: CASSLRSGQGGEAFF.

The rearrangement uses TRBV28 and TRBJ1-4, with D perhaps matching TRBD1 (5 bases). The CDR3 is made up of 17 amino acids. CDR1 and CDR2 from the germline V gene are MDHEN and SYDVKM. V shed 4 bases and J shed 0 bases, with 15 bases lying between them. CDR3 nucleotide sequence: TGTGCCAGCAGTTATCAGGGCCTAGGGGCAACTAATGAAAAACTGTTTTTT. Its protein product is CASSYQGLGATNEKLFF.

The V and J genes are TRBV12-5 and TRBJ1-3; D uncertain. Trimming took off 6 bases at V and 0 bases at J, with 6 bases between the two ends. Germline assignment: CDR1 LGHNT and CDR2 FRNRAP. CDR3 length: 13 residues. The CDR3: CASGKSSGNTIYF. The CDR3 nucleotides are TGTGCTAGTGGCAAGAGCTCTGGAAACACCATATATTTT.

The V gene is TRBV28, the J gene TRBJ2-5, with D possibly TRBD2 on 7 matching bases. Trimming stripped 6 bases from V and 0 bases from J, with 17 bases between. Germline-derived CDR1 and CDR2 are MDHEN and SYDVKM. This CDR3 comprises 16 residues. This chain's CDR3 is CASSPEWGGYQETQYF. The CDR3 DNA sequence: TGTGCCAGCAGCCCCGAATGGGGGGGCTACCAAGAGACCCAGTACTTC.

V and J are TRBV4-2 and TRBJ2-1; 7 nucleotides match TRBD2. Germline values: CDR1 LGHNA, CDR2 YNFKEQ. CDR3 length equals 16 residues. The V segment lost 0 bases and the J segment 4 bases; nucleotides outside the gene matches: 6. In nucleotides, the CDR3 is TGTGCCAGCAGCCAAGAGGGAGCGGGAACTTACAATGAGCAGTTCTTC. This encodes CASSQEGAGTYNEQFF.

The chain links TRBV28 to TRBJ1-2; 9 bases align to TRBD1. The V gene's germline CDR1 is MDHEN and CDR2 SYDVKM. The CDR3 loop spans 15 amino acids. V was clipped by 6 bases and J by 6 bases; unmatched bases: 11. The CDR3 protein is CASRKNRGHFNGYTF. The CDR3 DNA follows: TGTGCCAGCAGAAAAAACAGGGGGCATTTTAATGGCTACACCTTC.

The chain combines TRBV27 with TRBJ2-7; 10 nucleotides agree with TRBD1. CDR1 and CDR2 from the germline V gene are MNHEY and SMNVEV (reference sequence). The CDR3 totals 13 residues. Losses at the gene ends were 6 bases for V and 5 bases for J; bases not matched to a gene: 4. The CDR3 loop reads CASRDRGLNEQYF. In DNA form, the CDR3 reads TGTGCCAGCAGAGACAGGGGGCTCAACGAGCAGTACTTC.

CDR3 protein: CASSFMTGVKETQYF. The CDR3, as DNA: TGTGCCAGCAGCTTTATGACAGGGGTGAAAGAGACCCAGTACTTC. The genes are TRBV11-2 and TRBJ2-5; 8 bases fit TRBD1. CDR1 SGHAT and CDR2 FQNNGV come from the germline V gene. J lost 3 bases, V lost 3 bases, and 6 bases had no gene match. The CDR3 totals 15 residues.

This chain joins TRBV20-1 and TRBJ2-1; D gene ambiguous. CDR1 and CDR2 (germline): DFQATT, SNEGSKA (reference sequence). This CDR3 has 11 amino acids. V lost 3 bases, J lost 8 bases, and 8 bases lay in between. CDR3 DNA sequence: TGCAGTGCTAGGATAGTTGATGAGCAGTTCTTC. Translation: CSARIVDEQFF.

The table lists this clone with a count of one. The chain uses TRBV13 and TRBJ1-1; TRBD1 is a possible D gene (5 bases). Trimming pared 5 bases from V and 3 bases from J, leaving 16 bases between. Germline-derived CDR1 and CDR2 are PRHDT and FYEKMQ (reference sequence). The CDR3 spans 15 residues. In DNA, the CDR3 is TGTGCCAGCAGCCTCCATGGGGCGGGGTACACTGAAGCTTTCTTT. The encoded protein is CASSLHGAGYTEAFF. Variable domain in full (rest from reference TRBV13 and TRBJ1-1): AAGVIQSPRHLIKEKRETATLKCYPIPRHDTVYWYQQGPGQDPQFLISFYEKMQSDKGSIPDRFSAQQFSDYHSELNMSSLELGDSALYFCASSLHGAGYTEAFFGQGTRLTVV.

The V gene is TRBV4-2, the J gene TRBJ2-5, with 7 bases lining up with TRBD1. This CDR3 region has 14 residues. The germline V gene encodes CDR1 LGHNA and CDR2 YNFKEQ. Trimming at V came to 3 bases and at J to 3 bases, leaving 4 bases not matched to a gene. The CDR3 region is CASSQDGTEETQYF. The DNA of the CDR3 is TGTGCCAGCAGCCAGGACGGGACAGAAGAGACCCAGTACTTC.